These 3 T cell receptor beta chains were sequenced from one sample in a study of T cell changes during pregnancy in multiple sclerosis. Assay used: immunoSEQ multiplex PCR; TCRdb lists only in-frame clones, some missing. The sample shows approximately 70,000 clones, about 90% of them seen only once. The specimen was peripheral blood, collected in the second trimester of pregnancy. These TCRs come from a female donor in good health, enrolled as a control in a pregnancy study.

This chain's CDR3 is CASSQATGLANTEAFF. In DNA form, the CDR3 reads TGTGCCAGCTCACAGGCGACAGGACTCGCGAACACTGAAGCTTTCTTT. The chain carries TRBV18 and TRBJ1-1; tentative D call: TRBD1 (6 bases). The V gene lost 4 bases and the J gene lost 1 base, with 16 bases spanning the gap. Per the germline V gene, CDR1 is KGHSH and CDR2 is LQKENI. This CDR3 region has 16 residues.

This chain links TRBV2 with TRBJ2-1; 9 nucleotides agree with TRBD2. CDR1 and CDR2 (germline): SNHLY, FYNNEI. CDR3 size: 14 residues. Germline trimming cut 6 bases from V and 7 bases from J; bases unmatched to any gene: 7. CDR3 nucleotide sequence: TGTGCCAGCAGGGCGGGGGGGCCTCTGAATGAGCAGTTCTTC. Amino acids: CASRAGGPLNEQFF.

The chain is built from TRBV19 and TRBJ1-3; D gene ambiguous. With 6 bases removed from V and 0 bases from J, the gap between germline ends came to 6 bases. The V gene's germline CDR1 is LNHDA and CDR2 SQIVND (reference sequence). This CDR3 region has 13 residues. The CDR3 nucleotides read TGTGCCAGTAGGAGGGACTCTGGAAACACCATATATTTT. Its translation is CASRRDSGNTIYF.